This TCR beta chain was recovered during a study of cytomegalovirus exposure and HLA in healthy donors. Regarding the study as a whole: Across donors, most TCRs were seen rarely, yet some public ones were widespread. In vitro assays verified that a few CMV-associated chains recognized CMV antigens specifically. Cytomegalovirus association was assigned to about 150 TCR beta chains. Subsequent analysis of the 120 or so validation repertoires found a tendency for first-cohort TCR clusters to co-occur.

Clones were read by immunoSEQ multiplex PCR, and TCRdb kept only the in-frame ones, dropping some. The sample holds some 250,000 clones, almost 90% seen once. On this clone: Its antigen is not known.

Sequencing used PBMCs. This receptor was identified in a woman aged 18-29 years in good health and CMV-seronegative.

The CDR3 DNA sequence: TGTGCCAGCAGTTTAGAGTGGGGACAGGGGAAGTTAGCCAAAAACATTCAGTACTTC. Amino acids: CASSLEWGQGKLAKNIQYF. The chain employs TRBV27 and TRBJ2-4; the match to TRBD1 covers 10 bases. This CDR3 has 19 residues. CDR1 and CDR2 from the germline V gene are MNHEY and SMNVEV (reference sequence). The V gene end was trimmed by 2 bases and the J gene end by 0 bases; junction bases not matched to a gene: 10.